The 3 T cell receptor beta chains reported below all come from one sample, sequenced in a study of shared clonotypes between healthy human individuals. CD8 cells classed as naive were CD45RO-negative and positively selected for CCR7, excluding terminally differentiated effector memory CD45RA+ cells. Clones were sequenced by immunoSEQ multiplex PCR, and TCRdb holds only the in-frame ones, with some missing. The table records some 2 million clones, less than 95% of them present only once. Sequenced sample: naive CD8+ T cells sorted from blood. Source of these receptors: a man aged 18 to 29 in good health.

V is TRBV28 and J is TRBJ2-7, with 13 bases aligning to TRBD2. V lost 2 bases, J lost 0 bases, and 1 base stayed unmatched. This CDR3 has 16 residues. Germline V lookup: CDR1 MDHEN, CDR2 SYDVKM. CDR3 bases: TGTGCCAGCAGTTTAAGACTAGCGGGGGGCTCCTACGAGCAGTACTTC. Protein: CASSLRLAGGSYEQYF.

This sequence joins TRBV5-4 and TRBJ2-6; D gene uncertain. This CDR3 is 18 amino acids long. V lost 0 bases and J 0 bases, leaving 13 bases between the germline ends. Germline values: CDR1 SGHNT, CDR2 YYREEE (reference sequence). The chain's CDR3 is CASSLGAGLDSGANVLTF. Here the CDR3 DNA reads TGTGCCAGCAGCTTGGGGGCAGGCCTTGACTCTGGGGCCAACGTCCTGACTTTC. The complete variable domain, with remaining parts taken from reference TRBV5-4 and TRBJ2-6, reads ETGVTQSPTHLIKTRGQQVTLRCSSQSGHNTVSWYQQALGQGPQFIFQYYREEENGRGNFPPRFSGLQFPNYSSELNVNALELDDSALYLCASSLGAGLDSGANVLTFGAGSRLTVL.

The chain uses TRBV12-5 and TRBJ2-1; 15 bases align to TRBD2. V shed 6 bases and J 2 bases; nucleotides not matched to a gene: 11. Germline V gives CDR1 LGHNT, CDR2 FRNRAP. The CDR3 has 19 amino acids. The CDR3 nucleotides are TGTGCTAGTGGGTCCCCGGGACTAGCGGGAGGAAATCCCTACAATGAGCAGTTCTTC. It specifies CASGSPGLAGGNPYNEQFF. The whole variable domain, remainder taken from reference TRBV12-5 and TRBJ2-1, is DARVTQTPRHKVTEMGQEVTMRCQPILGHNTVFWYRQTMMQGLELLAYFRNRAPLDDSGMPKDRFSAEMPDATLATLKIQPSEPRDSAVYFCASGSPGLAGGNPYNEQFFGPGTRLTVL.